One sample yielded the 32 T cell receptor beta chains listed below, sequenced in a study of T cell responses to AZD1222 COVID-19 vaccine. The protocol was immunoSEQ multiplex PCR, while the TCRdb copy is restricted to in-frame clones and leaves out a portion. The data contain about 98,000 clones, about 88% of them singletons. Source: peripheral blood, taken on day 0 of AZD1222 vaccination. All receptors derive from an adult in good health.

The CDR3 spells CAWRRGQSNQPQHF. DNA for the CDR3: TGTGCCTGGAGGAGGGGGCAGAGCAATCAGCCCCAGCATTTT. The V call is TRBV30, the J call TRBJ1-5; 7 nucleotides line up with TRBD1. There are 14 residues in the CDR3. Germline loops: CDR1 GTSNPN, CDR2 SVGIG (reference sequence). V dropped 3 bases and J dropped 1; count of bases not matched to a gene: 3. Drawing the rest from reference TRBV30 and TRBJ1-5, the complete variable domain is SQTIHQWPATLVQPVGSPLSLECTVEGTSNPNLYWYRQAAGRGLQLLFYSVGIGQISSEVPQNLSASRPQDRQFILSSKKLLLSDSGFYLCAWRRGQSNQPQHFGDGTRLSIL.

This clone was seen once. The chain is built from TRBV29-1 and TRBJ1-2; D remains unclear. This CDR3 is 15 amino acids long. Germline CDR1 SQVTM, CDR2 ANQGSEA. The V and J ends lost 7 bases and 1 base respectively, with 19 bases between them. The CDR3 sequence: CSAEQWQASNYGYTF. The CDR3 DNA sequence: TGCAGCGCCGAGCAGTGGCAGGCGAGTAACTATGGCTACACCTTC.

CDR3 nucleotides: TGCGCCAGCAGCTCAAAAGGACAGGGAATCGAAAAACTGTTTTTT. This translates into CASSSKGQGIEKLFF. The V and J genes are TRBV5-1 and TRBJ1-4; 8 nucleotides agree with TRBD1. After removal of 3 bases from V and 8 bases from J, the junction contained 9 bases not matched to a gene. The CDR3 totals 15 residues. The V gene's germline CDR1 is SGHRS and CDR2 YFSETQ. The full variable domain, rest sourced from reference TRBV5-1 and TRBJ1-4, is KAGVTQTPRYLIKTRGQQVTLSCSPISGHRSVSWYQQTPGQGLQFLFEYFSETQRNKGNFPGRFSGRQFSNSRSEMNVSTLELGDSALYLCASSSKGQGIEKLFFGSGTQLSVL.

This rearrangement joins TRBV20-1 to TRBJ1-5, with D maybe TRBD1 (6 bases). Germline V gene data show CDR1 as DFQATT and CDR2 as SNEGSKA (reference sequence). The CDR3 has 14 amino acids. V was trimmed by 3 bases and J by 9 bases, leaving 18 bases between them. CDR3 in amino acids: CSASYSRGPGPQHF. In nucleotides, the CDR3 is TGCAGTGCTAGTTATAGTCGGGGGCCGGGGCCCCAGCATTTT.

The sample holds one count of this clone. The genes are TRBV6-5 and TRBJ1-1, with unresolved D. This CDR3 contains 12 residues. Per germline, CDR1 MNHEY and CDR2 SVGAGI. V was pared by 8 bases and J by 2 bases, with 9 bases between. The CDR3 sequence: CASPRGNTEAFF. In nucleotides, the CDR3 is TGTGCCAGCCCCCGGGGAAACACTGAAGCTTTCTTT.

This clone was seen once. The chain combines TRBV27 with TRBJ2-7; 8 bases fit TRBD2. Germline-derived CDR1 and CDR2 are MNHEY and SMNVEV (reference sequence). The CDR3 totals 14 residues. V trimming: 5 bases; J trimming: 2 bases; junction bases outside the gene matches: 5. In DNA form, the CDR3 reads TGTGCCAGCAGTGTCCATAGCGGGACCTACGAGCAGTACTTC. It is translated as CASSVHSGTYEQYF.

The chain recombines TRBV11-1 with TRBJ2-2, with D uncertain. Trimming removed 1 base at V and 1 base at J, with 4 bases between. Germline V CDR1 and CDR2: SGHAT, FQDESV (reference sequence). The CDR3 totals 14 residues. The CDR3 nucleotides are TGTGCCAGCAGCTTAGACGGGAACACCGGGGAGCTGTTTTTT. This translates into CASSLDGNTGELFF.

The gene calls are TRBV5-1 and TRBJ2-2; possibly TRBD2 for D (7 bases). Trimming took off 1 base at V and 6 bases at J, with 13 bases between the two ends. Germline V gene lookup returns CDR1 SGHRS and CDR2 YFSETQ. The CDR3 length is 15 residues. The CDR3 is CASSLQQGGPGELFF. The CDR3 nucleotides read TGCGCCAGCAGCTTGCAACAGGGAGGGCCCGGGGAGCTGTTTTTT.

This clone has a single count. The V gene is TRBV5-1, the J gene TRBJ1-5; the D gene is possibly TRBD1 (5 bases). CDR3 size: 15 residues. Trimming removed 3 bases at V and 6 bases at J, with 16 bases between. Germline V gene lookup returns CDR1 SGHRS and CDR2 YFSETQ. The CDR3 nucleotides read TGCGCCAGCAGCTCGACTGACAGTCGGGTTCAGCCCCAGCATTTT. Protein sequence: CASSSTDSRVQPQHF.

The rearrangement uses TRBV4-3 and TRBJ2-1; D is undetermined. The germline V gene has CDR1 LGHNA and CDR2 YSLEER. Trimming took 4 bases from V and 4 from J, leaving 14 bases between them. The CDR3 spans 15 residues. The CDR3: CASSLGYKRYNEQFF. In nucleotides, the CDR3 is TGCGCCAGCAGCCTCGGATATAAGAGGTACAATGAGCAGTTCTTC.

The gene calls are TRBV28 and TRBJ1-6; D not resolved. V shed 4 bases and J shed 14 bases, with 15 bases lying between them. Germline V lookup: CDR1 MDHEN, CDR2 SYDVKM. The CDR3 loop spans 13 amino acids. The DNA for the CDR3 is TGTGCCAGCAGTTACCGCCAGAGTCCCACCCTCCACTTT. This codes for CASSYRQSPTLHF.

This clone turned up a few times. Here the CDR3 DNA reads TGTGCCAGCAGCTTAGATAACAGGGGGACTTCTGGCTACACCTTC. Protein sequence: CASSLDNRGTSGYTF. The chain links TRBV7-2 to TRBJ1-2; 8 bases fit TRBD1. The CDR3 consists of 15 residues. Germline V gene sequence: CDR1 SGHTA, CDR2 FQGNSA. J lost 7 bases, V lost 1 base, and 8 bases had no gene match.

The chain employs TRBV4-3 and TRBJ1-4; 9 positions agree with TRBD1. The CDR3 contains 15 residues. Losses at the gene ends were 3 bases for V and 8 bases for J; bases not matched to a gene: 7. Germline-derived CDR1 and CDR2 are LGHNA and YSLEER. In nucleotides, the CDR3 is TGCGCCAGCAGCCAGGACGGGACAGGGAGCGAAAAACTGTTTTTT. Amino acids: CASSQDGTGSEKLFF.

The chain uses TRBV10-1 and TRBJ1-4, with TRBD1 identical over 12 bases. This CDR3 comprises 16 residues. CDR1 and CDR2 (germline): WNHNN, SYGVQD (reference sequence). V was pared by 8 bases and J by 7 bases, with 11 bases of the junction left unmatched. The CDR3 here is CASPGTGGPRSEKLFF. In DNA, the CDR3 is TGCGCCAGCCCCGGGACAGGGGGCCCTAGAAGTGAAAAACTGTTTTTT.

The chain combines TRBV5-1 with TRBJ2-3; 9 bases line up with TRBD2. There are 17 residues in the CDR3. Per the germline V gene, CDR1 is SGHRS and CDR2 is YFSETQ. V trimming: 5 bases; J trimming: 3 bases; junction bases outside the gene matches: 13. The CDR3 DNA reads as TGCGCCAGCAGAAGACTAGCGGCCCCTTCGGGGACAGATACGCAGTATTTT. It yields the protein CASRRLAAPSGTDTQYF.

The chain is built from TRBV6-5 and TRBJ2-1; 7 bases fit TRBD2. With V trimmed by 5 bases and J by 1 base, 5 bases remained unmatched. This CDR3 has 15 amino acids. CDR1 is MNHEY and CDR2 is SVGAGI in the germline V gene. CDR3: CASSRLAESYNEQFF. CDR3 bases: TGTGCCAGCAGTCGCCTAGCGGAGTCCTACAATGAGCAGTTCTTC.

This chain joins TRBV14 and TRBJ1-2; D is possibly TRBD1 (6 bases). Deletions cut 4 bases from V and 8 bases from J, with 14 bases between. The CDR3 totals 13 residues. Per the germline V gene, CDR1 is SGHDN and CDR2 is FVKESK. CDR3 loop: CASSRQQGGGYTF. In DNA, the CDR3 is TGTGCCAGCAGCCGCCAACAGGGTGGAGGCTACACCTTC. Variable domain in full (rest from reference TRBV14 and TRBJ1-2): EAGVTQFPSHSVIEKGQTVTLRCDPISGHDNLYWYRRVMGKEIKFLLHFVKESKQDESGMPNNRFLAERTGGTYSTLKVQPAELEDSGVYFCASSRQQGGGYTFGSGTRLTVV.

The chain uses TRBV6-5 and TRBJ1-4, with D hard to call. Per the germline V gene, CDR1 is MNHEY and CDR2 is SVGAGI. CDR3 length: 15 amino acids. V lost 7 bases and J lost 0, with 12 bases in between. CDR3 amino acids: CASKAPGPTNEKLFF. CDR3 bases: TGTGCCAGCAAAGCTCCCGGACCAACTAATGAAAAACTGTTTTTT.

The CDR3: CSASGQLNTGELFF. DNA for the CDR3: TGCAGTGCTAGTGGACAGTTGAACACCGGGGAGCTGTTTTTT. V usage is TRBV20-1 and J usage is TRBJ2-2, with D tentatively TRBD1 (6 bases). Trimming removed 3 bases from V and 1 base from J, with 9 bases in between. This CDR3 is 14 amino acids long. Germline-derived CDR1 and CDR2 are DFQATT and SNEGSKA (reference sequence).

This rearrangement joins TRBV13 to TRBJ1-5; D ambiguous. This CDR3 is built from 12 residues. The germline gives CDR1 PRHDT, CDR2 FYEKMQ (reference sequence). Between the trimmed V and J ends, which lost 4 bases and 7 bases, there was a span of 8 bases. Written as DNA, the CDR3 is TGTGCCAGCAGCTCAGGAGGGCAGCCCCAGCATTTT. This gives the protein CASSSGGQPQHF.

The J gene is TRBJ1-2, the V gene TRBV5-1, with D hard to call. This CDR3 spans 13 amino acids. V was trimmed by 1 base and J by 2 bases, leaving 6 bases between them. Germline V gene data show CDR1 as SGHRS and CDR2 as YFSETQ. The CDR3 spells CASSLSVNYGYTF. DNA of the CDR3: TGCGCCAGCAGCTTGTCGGTAAACTATGGCTACACCTTC.

This clone came up once. The chain joins TRBV11-1 to TRBJ1-1; D is ambiguous. Germline lookup yields CDR1 SGHAT and CDR2 FQDESV (reference sequence). Trimming pared 1 base from V and 7 bases from J, leaving 13 bases between. CDR3 length: 14 amino acids. The CDR3 DNA reads TGTGCCAGCAGCTTAGGATCAGGCAGGCGTGAAGCTTTCTTT. Translated: CASSLGSGRREAFF.

This chain connects TRBV9 to TRBJ2-7, with D maybe TRBD1 (6 bases). Germline V lookup: CDR1 SGDLS, CDR2 YYNGEE. This CDR3 comprises 14 residues. Trimming took 0 bases from V and 6 from J, leaving 13 bases between them. CDR3 DNA sequence: TGTGCCAGCAGCGTAGGTAGGGGGAATAGCGAGCAGTACTTC. Translating it yields CASSVGRGNSEQYF.

This clone was observed a few times. The V and J genes are TRBV7-9 and TRBJ1-3; no reliable D call. Germline V CDR1 and CDR2: SEHNR, FQNEAQ (reference sequence). Trimming took 7 bases from V and 1 from J, leaving 14 bases between them. The CDR3 runs to 15 residues. CDR3 sequence reads: CASTSIKGSGNTIYF. The CDR3 coding sequence is TGTGCCAGCACCTCTATCAAAGGGTCTGGAAACACCATATATTTT. The full variable domain, its missing parts supplied by reference TRBV7-9 and TRBJ1-3, is DTGVSQNPRHKITKRGQNVTFRCDPISEHNRLYWYRQTLGQGPEFLTYFQNEAQLEKSRLLSDRFSAERPKGSFSTLEIQRTEQGDSAMYLCASTSIKGSGNTIYFGEGSWLTVV.

The chain combines TRBV5-6 with TRBJ2-6; no reliable D call. From germline, CDR1 is SGHDT and CDR2 YYEEEE. The CDR3 is 14 amino acids. V lost 3 bases and J 4 bases, leaving 8 bases between the germline ends. The CDR3 DNA reads TGTGCCAGCAGCTCCCAAGTAGGGGCCAACGTCCTGACTTTC. Translating gives CASSSQVGANVLTF.

This chain joins TRBV5-5 and TRBJ2-1; D may correspond to TRBD1 or TRBD2 (5 bases each). Germline assignment: CDR1 SGHKS and CDR2 YYEKEE (reference sequence). This CDR3 region has 14 residues. The V end lost 4 bases, the J end lost 0 bases, and 8 bases lay between the germline ends. This CDR3 is CASSRDLSYNEQFF. CDR3 sequence (DNA): TGTGCCAGCAGCCGGGACCTCTCCTACAATGAGCAGTTCTTC.

DNA of the CDR3: TGTGCCAGCAGCGCTTATGGACAGGGGGATGGCTACACCTTC. Its protein product is CASSAYGQGDGYTF. The chain is built from TRBV9 and TRBJ1-2, with 10 nucleotides matching TRBD1. Germline V gene lookup returns CDR1 SGDLS and CDR2 YYNGEE. The CDR3 is 14 amino acids. Trimming took 3 bases from V and 6 from J; bases not matched to a gene: 5.

The CDR3 DNA reads TGTGCCAGCAGCGTGGATGTTGGCGAGCAGTACTTC. This sequence encodes CASSVDVGEQYF. The chain is built from TRBV6-2 or TRBV6-3 and TRBJ2-7; D is undetermined. The germline CDR1 and CDR2 sequences are MNHEY and SVGEGT. This CDR3 contains 12 residues. Trimming took 6 bases from V and 6 from J, leaving 12 bases between them.

The J gene is TRBJ2-2, the V gene TRBV19; 7 bases map to TRBD1. The germline V gene encodes CDR1 LNHDA and CDR2 SQIVND (reference sequence). The CDR3 runs to 20 residues. Unmatched junction bases numbered 21, after V lost 5 bases and J lost 3 bases. The CDR3 DNA sequence: TGTGCCAGTAGTCCAAGTATCCGGGACAGAGCTCGGTACGACACCGGGGAGCTGTTTTTT. Translated: CASSPSIRDRARYDTGELFF.

This clone was recorded only once. The chain is built from TRBV9 and TRBJ2-2, with TRBD2 matching 11 bases. The CDR3 has 17 amino acids. J lost 0 bases, V lost 1 base, and 2 bases had no gene match. Germline V gene sequence: CDR1 SGDLS, CDR2 YYNGEE. The DNA of the CDR3 is TGTGCCAGCAGCGTACTAGCGGGGGGTCCGAACACCGGGGAGCTGTTTTTT. Amino acid sequence: CASSVLAGGPNTGELFF.

This clone was recorded only once. This chain joins TRBV6-2 or TRBV6-3 and TRBJ1-4; perhaps TRBD1 as D (6 bases). Looked up from germline, CDR1 is MNHEY and CDR2 is SVGEGT. V lost 2 bases and J lost 0, with 16 bases in between. This CDR3 spans 18 amino acids. CDR3 amino acids: CASSYPTGRSTTNEKLFF. DNA of the CDR3: TGTGCCAGCAGTTACCCCACAGGGAGGTCTACAACTAATGAAAAACTGTTTTTT.

This clone was observed once. V is TRBV5-4 and J is TRBJ2-1, with TRBD2 identical over 7 bases. With 4 bases clipped from V and 7 bases from J, the junction kept 11 bases outside the gene matches. There are 15 residues in the CDR3. Germline V CDR1 and CDR2: SGHNT, YYREEE (reference sequence). The CDR3 DNA reads as TGTGCCAGCAGCCCGGAGGGCGGGAGCATGAATGAGCAGTTCTTC. This encodes CASSPEGGSMNEQFF.